A single sample is the source of the 7 T cell receptor beta chains below, sequenced in a study of OX40 agonist ivuxolimab in advanced cancers. Measured with immunoSEQ multiplex PCR; TCRdb has only the in-frame clones, and not every one. The sample holds tens of thousands of clones, about 92% seen once. The source was CD4+ or CD8+ T cells sorted from blood, collected in a trial of the OX40 agonist ivuxolimab. Receptor source: an adult with an advanced solid tumor such as melanoma, head and neck, liver or kidney cancer.

The chain carries TRBV7-9 and TRBJ1-2; TRBD1 matches at 8 bases. CDR3 length: 16 amino acids. J gave up 5 bases and V 2 bases, and 10 bases lay outside the gene matches. Germline CDR1 reads SEHNR; CDR2 reads FQNEAQ (reference sequence). The CDR3 DNA reads TGTGCCAGCAGCTTAACAGGACAGGGCCACCTATATGGCTACACCTTC. Amino acid sequence: CASSLTGQGHLYGYTF.

This sequence joins TRBV30 and TRBJ2-7, with D uncertain. The CDR3 is made up of 13 amino acids. The germline V gene has CDR1 GTSNPN and CDR2 SVGIG (reference sequence). The germline V and J ends were trimmed by 3 bases and 4 bases, with 13 bases remaining between them. CDR3 loop: CAWSADTEYEQYF. CDR3 coding DNA: TGTGCCTGGAGCGCCGACACAGAATACGAGCAGTACTTC.

The chain links TRBV5-4 to TRBJ2-3; the match to TRBD2 covers 7 bases. Looked up from germline, CDR1 is SGHNT and CDR2 is YYREEE (reference sequence). The V and J ends lost 3 bases and 5 bases, in that order; junction bases with no gene match: 12. There are 16 residues in the CDR3. The CDR3 nucleotides read TGTGCCAGCAGCTGGGAGGGCCTTAGCGGCCTAGATACGCAGTATTTT. Translation: CASSWEGLSGLDTQYF.

This clone was counted a few times. The rearrangement joins TRBV5-6 to TRBJ1-1; D not certain. The CDR3 contains 12 residues. V lost 4 bases and J lost 6, with 10 bases in between. From germline, CDR1 is SGHDT and CDR2 YYEEEE. The CDR3 sequence: CASSTGAAEAFF. The CDR3 DNA sequence: TGTGCCAGCAGCACCGGCGCAGCTGAAGCTTTCTTT.

The genes are TRBV6-5 and TRBJ1-2; TRBD1 aligns across 8 bases. Unmatched junction bases numbered 6, after V lost 5 bases and J lost 7 bases. The CDR3 is 13 residues long. Germline V CDR1 and CDR2: MNHEY, SVGAGI. CDR3 loop: CASSPTGGAGYTF. Written as DNA, the CDR3 is TGTGCCAGCAGTCCTACAGGGGGGGCTGGCTACACCTTC.

V is TRBV28 and J is TRBJ2-7; either TRBD1 or TRBD2 may supply D (5 bases each). The CDR3 is 11 amino acids. V gave up 8 bases and J gave up 8 bases, with 13 bases separating them. CDR1 and CDR2 (germline): MDHEN, SYDVKM. The chain's CDR3 is CASGLGDKQYV. DNA of the CDR3: TGTGCCAGCGGTCTGGGGGATAAGCAGTACGTC.

The gene calls are TRBV2 and TRBJ1-3, with D unclear. Trimming shortened V by 3 bases and J by 0 bases, and 12 bases separated the two germline ends. Germline V gene sequence: CDR1 SNHLY, CDR2 FYNNEI. The CDR3 contains 16 residues. As DNA, the CDR3 is TGTGCCAGCAGTGATTCAGCCTACGCCTCTGGAAACACCATATATTTT. This codes for CASSDSAYASGNTIYF.